This is a list of T cell receptor beta chains from one sample in a study of shared clonotypes between healthy human individuals. The table came from immunoSEQ multiplex PCR; TCRdb's copy has only in-frame clones and leaves some out. Here the sample spans roughly 2.1 million clones, approximately 94% being singletons. The sequenced sample consisted of naive CD8+ T cells from PBMCs. These receptor sequences come from a man between 18 and 35 years old in good health. Some clones in this sample may be carry-over from other donors' samples. CDR3s include the opening cysteine and the closing phenylalanine or tryptophan. A D gene is named only where the DNA matches it firmly. Rows give clone size only sometimes, using once, few, many, or a class for an expanded clone.

j_call	v_call	clone_size	d_call	cdr3_length	cdr3_aa	cdr3_nt
TRBJ2-2	TRBV7-7	-	-	16	CASSLLGGFGTGELFF	TGTGCCAGCAGCTTGCTGGGTGGTTTTGGTACCGGGGAGCTGTTTTTT
TRBJ1-2	TRBV5-4	-	-	14	CASSNIGGNYGYTF	TGTGCCAGCAGCAATATTGGTGGAAACTATGGCTACACCTTC
TRBJ1-2	TRBV4-1	-	-	14	CASSRTGVNYGYTF	TGCGCCAGCAGCCGAACCGGGGTTAACTATGGCTACACCTTC
TRBJ1-1	TRBV7-9	few	-	14	CASSSRDESTEAFF	TGTGCCAGCAGCTCAAGGGATGAATCCACTGAAGCTTTCTTT
TRBJ2-5	TRBV7-8	-	TRBD1	15	CASSLAEGQQETQYF	TGTGCCAGCAGCTTAGCCGAGGGACAGCAAGAGACCCAGTACTTC
TRBJ2-1	TRBV28	-	-	16	CASSLIRLGRYNEQFF	TGTGCCAGCAGTTTAATCCGACTAGGAAGGTACAATGAGCAGTTCTTC
TRBJ2-1	TRBV5-1	-	-	15	CASSPGTKVGDEQFF	TGCGCCAGCAGCCCCGGGACAAAGGTTGGGGATGAGCAGTTCTTC
TRBJ1-5	TRBV30	-	-	14	CAWSQGLSNQPQHF	TGTGCCTGGTCTCAGGGACTTAGCAATCAGCCCCAGCATTTT
TRBJ1-5	TRBV19	-	-	15	CASSNTGFSNQPQHF	TGTGCCAGTAGCAACACCGGATTTAGCAATCAGCCCCAGCATTTT
TRBJ2-1	TRBV9	-	TRBD2	17	CASSDPLLGGGPYEQFF	TGTGCCAGCAGCGACCCCCTGCTTGGGGGAGGGCCGTATGAGCAGTTCTTC
TRBJ1-5	TRBV27	-	-	14	CASSPLGTLQPQHF	TGTGCCAGCAGTCCTTTAGGGACTCTCCAGCCCCAGCATTTT
TRBJ1-5	TRBV11-1	-	-	13	CASSLGATLPQHF	TGTGCCAGCAGCTTGGGGGCGACCCTGCCCCAGCATTTT
TRBJ2-5	TRBV30	-	-	10	CAWAQETQYF	TGTGCCTGGGCACAAGAGACCCAGTACTTC
TRBJ1-4	TRBV5-1	few	-	14	CASTLGHREEKLFF	TGCGCCAGCACCCTGGGGCACCGGGAAGAAAAACTGTTTTTT
TRBJ2-7	TRBV15	-	-	16	CATSRDRLATNYEQYF	TGTGCCACCAGCAGAGATCGCTTAGCGACCAACTACGAGCAGTACTTC
TRBJ2-3	TRBV11-2	-	-	19	CASSLSPWAGRSSTDTQYF	TGTGCCAGCAGCTTAAGCCCCTGGGCGGGCCGTTCTAGCACAGATACGCAGTATTTT
TRBJ2-1	TRBV5-1	once	TRBD2	16	CASSLDLAGTYNEQFF	TGCGCCAGCAGCTTGGACCTAGCGGGGACCTACAATGAGCAGTTCTTC
TRBJ2-1	TRBV27	-	-	14	CASTAVSSYNEQFF	TGTGCCAGCACGGCGGTAAGCTCCTACAATGAGCAGTTCTTC
TRBJ2-7	TRBV13	-	-	13	CASSLVDRNEQYF	TGTGCCAGCAGCTTAGTGGATCGCAACGAGCAGTACTTC
TRBJ2-4	TRBV15	once	-	15	CATGWTREAKNIQYF	TGTGCCACCGGATGGACAAGAGAGGCCAAAAACATTCAGTACTTC
TRBJ2-7	TRBV10-3	-	TRBD2	17	CAISYTGTSGGTYEQYF	TGTGCCATCAGCTACACCGGGACTAGCGGGGGTACCTACGAGCAGTACTTC
TRBJ2-7	TRBV27	-	-	15	CASSFQRDLSYEQYF	TGTGCCAGCAGTTTTCAACGGGACCTCTCCTACGAGCAGTACTTC
TRBJ2-3	TRBV7-9	-	-	16	CASRQPSGLSADTQYF	TGTGCCAGCCGCCAGCCCTCAGGGTTAAGTGCAGATACGCAGTATTTT
TRBJ2-1	TRBV7-3	-	TRBD2	21	CASSLLGGLAGGPKDYNEQFF	TGTGCCAGCAGCTTACTCGGGGGACTAGCGGGAGGGCCTAAGGACTACAATGAGCAGTTCTTC
TRBJ2-1	TRBV4-1	once	-	14	CASSQRHHGGEQFF	TGCGCCAGCAGCCAAAGACACCATGGGGGTGAGCAGTTCTTC
TRBJ2-5	TRBV6-6	few	-	12	CASSYSGETQYF	TGTGCCAGCAGTTACTCGGGAGAGACCCAGTACTTC
TRBJ1-5	TRBV7-9	-	TRBD1	14	CASSLGGARQPQHF	TGTGCCAGCAGCCTAGGGGGCGCTAGACAGCCCCAGCATTTT
TRBJ2-2	TRBV6-1	-	-	14	CASSEVRGWGELFF	TGTGCCAGCAGTGAAGTACGGGGATGGGGGGAGCTGTTTTTT
TRBJ1-5	TRBV19	-	-	16	CASLRRASLGVQPQHF	TGTGCCAGCCTAAGGAGAGCCTCCTTAGGTGTTCAGCCCCAGCATTTT
TRBJ2-7	TRBV7-8	-	TRBD1	14	CASSGGTGRDGQYF	TGTGCCAGCAGCGGGGGGACAGGACGCGATGGGCAGTACTTC
TRBJ2-2	TRBV10-3	-	TRBD2	20	CAIRALGRTSGGYNTGELFF	TGTGCCATCAGAGCACTAGGCAGGACTAGCGGGGGATACAACACCGGGGAGCTGTTTTTT
TRBJ2-5	TRBV19	-	-	13	CASTPRAQETQYF	TGTGCCAGTACCCCGAGGGCCCAAGAGACCCAGTACTTC
TRBJ1-2	TRBV5-5	-	-	11	CASAGAYGYTF	TGTGCCAGCGCTGGGGCCTATGGCTACACCTTC
TRBJ1-5	TRBV9	-	TRBD1	14	CASSPGGASQPQHF	TGTGCCAGCAGCCCAGGGGGGGCCAGCCAGCCCCAGCATTTT
TRBJ1-2	TRBV2	few	-	10	CASRGYGYTF	TGTGCCAGCCGCGGCTATGGCTACACCTTC
TRBJ2-5	TRBV7-9	-	TRBD1	16	CASSPDRENGEETQYF	TGTGCCAGCAGCCCCGACAGGGAGAATGGGGAAGAGACCCAGTACTTC
TRBJ2-2	TRBV5-1	-	TRBD1	19	CATRGSTDRESSNTGELFF	TGCGCCACCAGGGGCTCCACGGACAGGGAAAGTTCGAACACCGGGGAGCTGTTTTTT
TRBJ2-7	TRBV27	-	-	17	CASSGAGQKNHPYEQYF	TGTGCCAGCAGTGGGGCCGGGCAGAAAAACCATCCCTACGAGCAGTACTTC
TRBJ2-7	TRBV2	-	TRBD2	17	CASSAPGADLAVYEQYF	TGTGCCAGCAGTGCCCCCGGGGCCGACCTAGCGGTCTACGAGCAGTACTTC
TRBJ2-7	TRBV4-1	-	-	17	CASSQEVGAGSGYEQYF	TGCGCCAGCAGCCAAGAAGTGGGCGCAGGGAGCGGCTACGAGCAGTACTTC
TRBJ2-1	TRBV9	-	-	12	CASSVGNNEQFF	TGTGCCAGCAGCGTAGGAAACAATGAGCAGTTCTTC
TRBJ2-1	TRBV15	-	-	14	CATSREGGKNEQFF	TGTGCCACCAGCAGAGAAGGCGGGAAGAATGAGCAGTTCTTC
TRBJ2-1	TRBV25-1	-	-	16	CASSSDRRRSYNEQFF	TGTGCCAGCAGTTCAGACAGGCGTCGATCCTACAATGAGCAGTTCTTC
TRBJ2-2	TRBV5-6	-	-	15	CASSFGQTNTGELFF	TGTGCCAGCAGCTTTGGACAGACGAACACCGGGGAGCTGTTTTTT
TRBJ2-4	TRBV5-1	-	-	13	CASSLWGKNIQYF	TGCGCCAGCAGCTTGTGGGGGAAAAACATTCAGTACTTC
TRBJ1-5	TRBV30	-	TRBD1	14	CAWGQGSGNQPQHF	TGTGCCTGGGGACAGGGCTCAGGTAATCAGCCCCAGCATTTT
TRBJ2-7	TRBV7-6	-	TRBD2	16	CASSPLAGKSSYEQYF	TGTGCCAGCAGTCCCTTAGCGGGTAAATCCTCCTACGAGCAGTACTTC
TRBJ2-7	TRBV4-3	once	-	15	CASSPRHLSSYEQYF	TGCGCCAGCAGCCCTCGGCACCTGAGCTCCTACGAGCAGTACTTC
TRBJ1-5	TRBV6-4	-	-	15	CASSDWGVMGQPQHF	TGTGCCAGCAGTGACTGGGGGGTTATGGGCCAGCCCCAGCATTTT
TRBJ1-1	TRBV27	-	-	15	CASSPRTSRNTEAFF	TGTGCCAGCAGTCCCCGAACCTCAAGGAACACTGAAGCTTTCTTT
TRBJ2-6	TRBV7-6	-	-	12	CASSAGANVLTF	TGTGCCAGCAGCGCTGGGGCCAACGTCCTGACTTTC
TRBJ2-1	TRBV15	-	-	14	CATSPGFSYNEQFF	TGTGCCACCAGCCCAGGGTTTAGCTACAATGAGCAGTTCTTC
TRBJ2-5	TRBV19	-	TRBD1	16	CASSIPKGARRETQYF	TGTGCCAGTAGTATCCCCAAGGGGGCGCGACGAGAGACCCAGTACTTC